This T cell receptor beta chain was found in a study of blood T cells in healthy people across ages. Points from the study as a whole: Estimated diversity, derived from one million T cells, was regarded as an underestimate.

At least ten counts were recorded for this clonotype. As yet, its antigen is unknown. V was trimmed by 3 bases and J by 2 bases, leaving 7 bases between them. Germline V gene data show CDR1 as DFQATT and CDR2 as SNEGSKA (reference sequence). This CDR3 is built from 12 residues. A sample-barcoded 5' primer and a J-beta primer mix were used in a second PCR of roughly 6 to 11 cycles. TCRdb reprocessed the 5' RACE reads with MiXCR, giving one entry per CDR3 protein. The table shows hundreds of thousands of distinct CDR3 sequences, with 30% to 45% occurring only once. Total RNA extracted from each sample amounted to at least 5.5 micrograms.

The genes are TRBV20-1 and TRBJ1-2; D unresolved. This clonotype was sampled from a man aged 18 to 30 in good health. The sample consisted of blood. The CDR3 loop reads CSASRTNYGYTF. The DNA of the CDR3 is TGCAGTGCTAGCAGGACCAACTATGGCTACACCTTC.